This is a list of T cell receptor beta chains from one sample in a study of T cells after yellow fever vaccination. TCRdb reprocessed the 5' RACE reads with MiXCR, giving one entry per CDR3 protein. In the table there are 20,000 to 25,000 distinct CDR3 sequences, roughly 3.4% of which are singletons. Source: PBMCs, either bulk or a sorted T-cell subset (CD4+, CD8+, memory, or dextramer-sorted; not recorded which), taken around 45 days after the first yellow fever vaccination. Every receptor here comes from a man younger than 35 who received the YFV17D yellow fever vaccine. The CDR3 runs from the conserved cysteine through the conserved F or W. The D gene is left open where the match is weak. Clone size appears in some rows only: once, few, many, or a class for an expanded clone.

NA,TRBJ2-6,TRBV7-9,many,TGTGCCAGCAGGGTTTCTGGGGCCAACGTCCTGACTTTC,CASRVSGANVLTF
NA,TRBJ2-7,TRBV18,many,TGTGCCAGCTCATCCGAGTCCTACGAGCAGTACTTC,CASSSESYEQYF
TRBD1,TRBJ1-5,TRBV20-1,many,TGCAGTGCTAGACAGGGGGCGGGCAATCAGCCCCAGCATTTT,CSARQGAGNQPQHF
TRBD2,TRBJ2-1,TRBV7-2,many,TGTGCCAGCAGCAACACCCCTCCCCCCGGGACTAGGGTGTTCTTC,CASSNTPPPGTRVFF
NA,TRBJ1-3,TRBV4-2,many,TGTGCCAGCAGCCAAGGACCGGGGGGCTCTGGAAACACCATATATTTT,CASSQGPGGSGNTIYF
NA,TRBJ1-3,TRBV29-1,many,TGCAGCGTTGAGAAAGGGGGAAACACCATATATTTT,CSVEKGGNTIYF
NA,TRBJ2-1,TRBV6-5,many,TGTGCCAGCAGTTATCAGATTTCAAGCTACAATGAGCAGTTCTTC,CASSYQISSYNEQFF
NA,TRBJ2-5,TRBV4-1,many,TGCGCCAGCAGCCACGACGGGGGGCGGGAGACCCAGTACTTC,CASSHDGGRETQYF
NA,TRBJ2-3,TRBV9,many,TGTGCCAGCAGCGTAACGCACGGCGGATCCACAGATACGCAGTATTTT,CASSVTHGGSTDTQYF
NA,TRBJ2-2,TRBV4-3,many,TGCGCCAGCAGCCAAGATGGTTTTCCCGGGGAGCTGTTTTTT,CASSQDGFPGELFF
NA,TRBJ2-7,TRBV30,NA,TGTGCCTGGAGTGCCGGAGGAGAGCAGTACTTC,CAWSAGGEQYF
NA,TRBJ1-2,TRBV3-1,many,TGTGCCAGCAGCCAAGCATTAAGGGGCTACACCTTC,CASSQALRGYTF
TRBD1,TRBJ2-5,TRBV11-1,many,TGTGCCAGCAGGAACCGGGACAGAGGGGAAGAGACCCAGTACTTC,CASRNRDRGEETQYF
NA,TRBJ1-5,TRBV19,many,TGTGCCAGTAGTATAGATGGGGCAGGAGGCAATCAGCCCCAGCATTTT,CASSIDGAGGNQPQHF
NA,TRBJ1-1,TRBV18,many,TGTGCCAGCTCACCGGGCAGGGGACCATTCCTCACTGAAGCTTTCTTT,CASSPGRGPFLTEAFF
NA,TRBJ1-2,TRBV7-3,many,TGTGCCAGCAGCGGGGAGGGAATGCCGCTTAACTATGGCTACACCTTC,CASSGEGMPLNYGYTF
NA,TRBJ1-1,TRBV29-1,many,TGCAGCGTTGCGTGGGGGAACACTGAAGCTTTCTTT,CSVAWGNTEAFF
TRBD2,TRBJ2-1,TRBV10-3,many,TGTGCCATCAGGCCTAGCGGGGGCGCCTACAATGAGCAGTTCTTC,CAIRPSGGAYNEQFF
NA,TRBJ1-3,TRBV7-2,many,TGTGCCAGCAGCTTAGGGGGGCCCGCCTCTGGAAACACCATATATTTT,CASSLGGPASGNTIYF
NA,TRBJ1-6,TRBV5-1,many,TGCGCCAGCAGCCTTCTCCCCAGGGGCGGAAATTCACCCCTCCACTTT,CASSLLPRGGNSPLHF
TRBD2,TRBJ2-3,TRBV7-2,many,TGTGCCAGCAGCTTATTAGCGGGGGGTGGCACAGATACGCAGTATTTT,CASSLLAGGGTDTQYF
NA,TRBJ1-5,TRBV5-6,many,TGTGCCAGCAGCTTCGGCGTGGGCCCGGGGGCCCAGCATTTT,CASSFGVGPGAQHF
NA,TRBJ2-1,TRBV12-3/TRBV12-4,medium-sized,TGTGCCAGCGTGAGGGCCATGCGAAATGAGCAGTTCTTC,CASVRAMRNEQFF
TRBD2,TRBJ2-7,TRBV12-3/TRBV12-4,many,TGTGCCAGTACGTTGCGGGGGGGGTCCTACGAGCAGTACTTC,CASTLRGGSYEQYF
NA,TRBJ2-3,TRBV11-2,many,TGTGCCAGCAAGCTAGGGGGGGCTACAGATACGCAGTATTTT,CASKLGGATDTQYF
NA,TRBJ1-5,TRBV12-3/TRBV12-4,many,TGTGCCAGCAGTTTAGGGCACGGTCAGCCCCAGCATTTT,CASSLGHGQPQHF
NA,TRBJ2-5,TRBV5-1,many,TGCGCCAGCAGCTTCGCAGGGACGCGTGGGGAGACCCAGTACTTC,CASSFAGTRGETQYF